The 2 T cell receptor beta chains below come from one sample, sequenced in a study of T cell responses to AZD1222 COVID-19 vaccine. The table came from immunoSEQ multiplex PCR; TCRdb's copy has only in-frame clones and leaves some out. In the table there are fewer than 110,000 clones, around 87% of which are singletons. The source was peripheral blood, collected 28 days after the second AZD1222 dose. Receptor source: an adult who received the AZD1222 COVID-19 vaccine.

CDR3: CASSTLAGSPYEQYF. In DNA form, the CDR3 reads TGTGCCAGCAGCACCCTGGCAGGGAGCCCCTACGAGCAGTACTTC. V usage is TRBV21-1 and J usage is TRBJ2-7. TRBV21-1 is deemed a pseudogene. There are 15 residues in the CDR3.

The chain uses TRBV5-4 and TRBJ2-2, with a possible D match to TRBD1 (6 bases). The CDR3 totals 15 residues. Germline loops: CDR1 SGHNT, CDR2 YYREEE (reference sequence). Trimming stripped 5 bases from V and 2 bases from J, with 13 bases between. The CDR3 is CASRSRGSNTGELFF. The CDR3 bases are TGTGCCAGCAGATCTAGGGGGAGCAACACCGGGGAGCTGTTTTTT.